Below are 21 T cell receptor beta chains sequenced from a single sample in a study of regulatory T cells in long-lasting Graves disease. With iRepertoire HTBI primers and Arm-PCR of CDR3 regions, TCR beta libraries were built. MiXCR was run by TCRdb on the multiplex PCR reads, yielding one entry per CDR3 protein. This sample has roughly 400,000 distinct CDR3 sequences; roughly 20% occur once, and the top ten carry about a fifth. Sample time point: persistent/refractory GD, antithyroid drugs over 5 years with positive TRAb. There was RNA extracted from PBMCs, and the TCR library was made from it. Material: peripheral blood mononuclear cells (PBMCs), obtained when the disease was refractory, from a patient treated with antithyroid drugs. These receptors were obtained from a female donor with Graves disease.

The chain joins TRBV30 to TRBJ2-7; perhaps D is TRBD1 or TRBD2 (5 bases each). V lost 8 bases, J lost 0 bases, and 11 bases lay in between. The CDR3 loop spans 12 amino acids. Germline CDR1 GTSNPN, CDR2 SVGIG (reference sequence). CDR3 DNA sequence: TGTGCCGGGGGACCAAACTCCTACGAGCAGTACTTC. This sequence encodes CAGGPNSYEQYF. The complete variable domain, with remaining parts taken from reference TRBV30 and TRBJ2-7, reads SQTIHQWPATLVQPVGSPLSLECTVEGTSNPNLYWYRQAAGRGLQLLFYSVGIGQISSEVPQNLSASRPQDRQFILSSKKLLLSDSGFYLCAGGPNSYEQYFGPGTRLTVT.

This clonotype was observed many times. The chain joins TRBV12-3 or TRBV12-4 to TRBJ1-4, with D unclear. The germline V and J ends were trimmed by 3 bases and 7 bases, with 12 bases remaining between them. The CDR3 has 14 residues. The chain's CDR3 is CASSFMPLGEKLFF. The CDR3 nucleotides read TGTGCCAGCAGTTTCATGCCCCTTGGTGAAAAACTGTTTTTT.

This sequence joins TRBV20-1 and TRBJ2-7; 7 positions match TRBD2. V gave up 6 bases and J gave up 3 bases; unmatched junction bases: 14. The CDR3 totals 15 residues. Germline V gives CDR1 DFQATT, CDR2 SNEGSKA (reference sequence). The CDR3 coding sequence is TGCAGTGCCCCGAAACCCCCTCGGGGGGACTACGAGCAGTACTTC. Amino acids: CSAPKPPRGDYEQYF.

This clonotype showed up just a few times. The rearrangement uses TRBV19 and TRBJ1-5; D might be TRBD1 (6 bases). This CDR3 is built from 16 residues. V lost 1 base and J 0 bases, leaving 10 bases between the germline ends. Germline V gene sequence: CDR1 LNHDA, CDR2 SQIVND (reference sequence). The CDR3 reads CASSIGTVHSNQPQHF. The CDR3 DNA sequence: TGTGCCAGTAGTATAGGGACAGTACATAGCAATCAGCCCCAGCATTTT.

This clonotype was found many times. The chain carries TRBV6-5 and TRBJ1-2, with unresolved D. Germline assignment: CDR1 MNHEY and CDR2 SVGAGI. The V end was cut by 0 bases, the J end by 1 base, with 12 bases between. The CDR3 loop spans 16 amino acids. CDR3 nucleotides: TGTGCCAGCAGTTACTCCCCGAATCCGAGTAACTATGGCTACACCTTC. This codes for CASSYSPNPSNYGYTF.

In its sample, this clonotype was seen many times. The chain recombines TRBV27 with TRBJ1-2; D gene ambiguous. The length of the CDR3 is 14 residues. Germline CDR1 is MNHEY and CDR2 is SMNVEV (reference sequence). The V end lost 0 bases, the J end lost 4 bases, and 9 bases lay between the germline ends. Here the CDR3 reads CASSLSRGSYGYTF. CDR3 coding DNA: TGTGCCAGCAGTTTATCGAGAGGATCCTATGGCTACACCTTC.

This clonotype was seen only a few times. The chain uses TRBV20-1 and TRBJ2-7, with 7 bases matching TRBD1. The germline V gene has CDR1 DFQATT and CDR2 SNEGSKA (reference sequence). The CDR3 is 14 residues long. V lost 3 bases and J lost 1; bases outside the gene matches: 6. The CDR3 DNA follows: TGCAGTGCTAGGGGGGACAGACAATCCTACGAGCAGTACTTC. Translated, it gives CSARGDRQSYEQYF.

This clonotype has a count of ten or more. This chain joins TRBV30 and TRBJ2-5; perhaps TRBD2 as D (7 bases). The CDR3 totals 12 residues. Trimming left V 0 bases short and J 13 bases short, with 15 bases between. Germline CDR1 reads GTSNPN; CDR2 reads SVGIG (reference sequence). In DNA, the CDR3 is TGTGCCTGGAGTGTAGGAGGGGGGGGGATGTACTTC. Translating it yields CAWSVGGGGMYF.

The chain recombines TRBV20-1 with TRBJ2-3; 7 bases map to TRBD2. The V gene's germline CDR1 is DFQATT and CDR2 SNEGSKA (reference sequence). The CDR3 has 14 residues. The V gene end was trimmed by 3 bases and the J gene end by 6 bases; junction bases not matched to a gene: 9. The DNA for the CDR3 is TGCAGTGCTAGTGAGCGGGATTTCATGGATACGCAGTATTTT. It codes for CSASERDFMDTQYF.

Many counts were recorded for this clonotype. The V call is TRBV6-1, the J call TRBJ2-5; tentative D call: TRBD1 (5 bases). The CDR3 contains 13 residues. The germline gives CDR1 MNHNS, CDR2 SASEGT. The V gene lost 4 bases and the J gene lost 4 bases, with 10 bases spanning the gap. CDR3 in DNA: TGTGCCAGCAGTGTCAGGGAAATAGAGACCCAGTACTTC. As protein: CASSVREIETQYF.

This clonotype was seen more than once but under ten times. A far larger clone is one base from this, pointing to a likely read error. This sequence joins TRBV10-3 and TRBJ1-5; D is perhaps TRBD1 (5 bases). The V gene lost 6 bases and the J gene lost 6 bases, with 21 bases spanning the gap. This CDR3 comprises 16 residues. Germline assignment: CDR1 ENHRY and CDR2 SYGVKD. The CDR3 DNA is TGTGCCATCAGCCTACCTCCGGGACCGACGGTTCAGCCCCAGCATTTT. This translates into CAISLPPGPTVQPQHF.

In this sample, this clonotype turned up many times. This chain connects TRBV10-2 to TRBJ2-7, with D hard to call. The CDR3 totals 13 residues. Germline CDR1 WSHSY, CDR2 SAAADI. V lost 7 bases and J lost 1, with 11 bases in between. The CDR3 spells CASTWPGSYEQYF. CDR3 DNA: TGCGCCAGCACGTGGCCAGGTTCCTACGAGCAGTACTTC.

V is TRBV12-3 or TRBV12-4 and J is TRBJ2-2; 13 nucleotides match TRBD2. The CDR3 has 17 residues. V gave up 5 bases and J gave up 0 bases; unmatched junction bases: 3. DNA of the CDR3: TGTGCCAGCAGTCGAGGGACTAGCGGGGCGAACACCGGGGAGCTGTTTTTT. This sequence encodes CASSRGTSGANTGELFF.

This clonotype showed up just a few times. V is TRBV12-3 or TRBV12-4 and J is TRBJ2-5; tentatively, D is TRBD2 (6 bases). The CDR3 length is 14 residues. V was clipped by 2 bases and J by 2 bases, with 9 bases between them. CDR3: CASSLFRGQETQYF. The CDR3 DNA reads TGTGCCAGCAGTTTATTTCGGGGGCAAGAGACCCAGTACTTC.

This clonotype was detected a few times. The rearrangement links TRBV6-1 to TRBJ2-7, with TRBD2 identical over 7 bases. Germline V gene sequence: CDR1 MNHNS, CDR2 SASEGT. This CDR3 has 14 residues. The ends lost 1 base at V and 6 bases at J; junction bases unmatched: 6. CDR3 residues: CASSEGFAGAEQYF. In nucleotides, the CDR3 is TGTGCCAGCAGTGAAGGGTTCGCGGGAGCCGAGCAGTACTTC.

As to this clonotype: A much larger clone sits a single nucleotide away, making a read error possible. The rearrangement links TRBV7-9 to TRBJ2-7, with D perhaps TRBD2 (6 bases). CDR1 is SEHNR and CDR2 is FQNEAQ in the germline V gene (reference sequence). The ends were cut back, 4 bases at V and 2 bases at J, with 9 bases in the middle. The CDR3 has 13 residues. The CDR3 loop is CASSSDYPYEQYF. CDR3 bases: TGTGCCAGCAGCTCGGACTATCCCTACGAGCAGTACTTC.

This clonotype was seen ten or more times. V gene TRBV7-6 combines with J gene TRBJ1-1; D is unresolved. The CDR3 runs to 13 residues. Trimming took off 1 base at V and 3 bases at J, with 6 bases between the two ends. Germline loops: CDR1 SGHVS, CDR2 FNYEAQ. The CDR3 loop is CASSLGRHTEAFF. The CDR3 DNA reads TGTGCCAGCAGCTTAGGTCGGCACACTGAAGCTTTCTTT. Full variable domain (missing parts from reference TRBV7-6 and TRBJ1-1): GAGVSQSPRYKVTKRGQDVALRCDPISGHVSLYWYRQALGQGPEFLTYFNYEAQQDKSGLPNDRFSAERPEGSISTLTIQRTEQRDSAMYRCASSLGRHTEAFFGQGTRLTVV.

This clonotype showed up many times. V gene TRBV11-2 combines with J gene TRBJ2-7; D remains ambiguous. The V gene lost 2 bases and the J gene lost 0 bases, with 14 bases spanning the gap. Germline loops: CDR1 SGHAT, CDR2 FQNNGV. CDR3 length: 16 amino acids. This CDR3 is CASSLFEGTHSYEQYF. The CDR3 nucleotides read TGTGCCAGCAGCTTATTTGAAGGTACCCACTCCTACGAGCAGTACTTC. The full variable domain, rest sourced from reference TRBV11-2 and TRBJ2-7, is EAGVAQSPRYKIIEKRQSVAFWCNPISGHATLYWYQQILGQGPKLLIQFQNNGVVDDSQLPKDRFSAERLKGVDSTLKIQPAKLEDSAVYLCASSLFEGTHSYEQYFGPGTRLTVT.

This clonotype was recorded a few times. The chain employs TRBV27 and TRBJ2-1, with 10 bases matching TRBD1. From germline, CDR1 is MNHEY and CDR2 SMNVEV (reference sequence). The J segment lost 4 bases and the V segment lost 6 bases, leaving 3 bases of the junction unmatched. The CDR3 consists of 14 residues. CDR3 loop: CASSGTGAYNEQFF. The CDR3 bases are TGTGCCAGCAGCGGGACAGGGGCATACAATGAGCAGTTCTTC.

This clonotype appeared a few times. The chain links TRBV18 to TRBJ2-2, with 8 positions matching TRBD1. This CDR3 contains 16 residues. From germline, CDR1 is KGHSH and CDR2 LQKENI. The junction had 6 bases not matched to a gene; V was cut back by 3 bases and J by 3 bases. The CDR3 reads CASSPQGTGYTGELFF. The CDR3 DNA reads TGTGCCAGCTCACCTCAGGGGACAGGATACACCGGGGAGCTGTTTTTT. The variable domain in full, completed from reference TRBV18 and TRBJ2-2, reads NAGVMQNPRHLVRRRGQEARLRCSPMKGHSHVYWYRQLPEEGLKFMVYLQKENIIDESGMPKERFSAEFPKEGPSILRIQQVVRGDSAAYFCASSPQGTGYTGELFFGEGSRLTVL.

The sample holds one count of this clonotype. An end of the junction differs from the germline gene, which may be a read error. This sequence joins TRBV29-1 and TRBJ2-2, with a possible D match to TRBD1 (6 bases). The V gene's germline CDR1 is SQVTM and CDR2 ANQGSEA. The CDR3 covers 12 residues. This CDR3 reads CSVDRGAGELLF. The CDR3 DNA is TGCAGCGTTGACAGGGGCGCCGGGGAGCTGTTGTTT.